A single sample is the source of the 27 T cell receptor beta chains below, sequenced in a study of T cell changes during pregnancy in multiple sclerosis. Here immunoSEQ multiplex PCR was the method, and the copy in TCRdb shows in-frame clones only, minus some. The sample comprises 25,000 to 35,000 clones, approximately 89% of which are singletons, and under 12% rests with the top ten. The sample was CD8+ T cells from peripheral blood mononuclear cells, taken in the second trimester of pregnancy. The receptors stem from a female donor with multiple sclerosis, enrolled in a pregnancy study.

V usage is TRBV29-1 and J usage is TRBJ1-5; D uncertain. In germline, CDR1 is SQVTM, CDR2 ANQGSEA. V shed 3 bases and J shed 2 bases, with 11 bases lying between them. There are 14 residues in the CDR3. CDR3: CSVEASSGNQPQHF. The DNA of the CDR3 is TGCAGCGTTGAGGCTTCTAGTGGCAATCAGCCCCAGCATTTT.

The CDR3 coding sequence is TGTGCCAGCTTGGGCTTATCTCGGGACAGTGAACTCTCCTATAATTCACCCCTCCACTTT. This translates into CASLGLSRDSELSYNSPLHF. The genes are TRBV6-9 and TRBJ1-6; the match to TRBD1 covers 7 bases. V gave up 8 bases and J gave up 0 bases; unmatched junction bases: 19. The CDR3 is 20 residues long. Germline assignment: CDR1 MNHGY and CDR2 SVAAGI.

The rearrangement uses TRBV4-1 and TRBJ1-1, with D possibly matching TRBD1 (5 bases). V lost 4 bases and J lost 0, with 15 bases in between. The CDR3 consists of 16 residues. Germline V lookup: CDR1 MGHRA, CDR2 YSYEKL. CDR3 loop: CASSPDAWGLNTEAFF. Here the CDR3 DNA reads TGCGCCAGCAGCCCCGATGCGTGGGGCCTGAACACTGAAGCTTTCTTT.

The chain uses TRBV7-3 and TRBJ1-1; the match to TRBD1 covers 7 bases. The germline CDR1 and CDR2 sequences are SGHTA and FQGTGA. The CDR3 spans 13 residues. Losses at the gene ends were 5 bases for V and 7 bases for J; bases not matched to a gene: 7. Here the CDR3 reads CASSPGRTGEAFF. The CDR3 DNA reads TGTGCCAGCAGCCCAGGGCGGACAGGTGAAGCTTTCTTT. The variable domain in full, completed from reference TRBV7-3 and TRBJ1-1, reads GAGVSQTPSNKVTEKGKYVELRCDPISGHTALYWYRQSLGQGPEFLIYFQGTGAADDSGLPNDRFFAVRPEGSVSTLKIQRTERGDSAVYLCASSPGRTGEAFFGQGTRLTVV.

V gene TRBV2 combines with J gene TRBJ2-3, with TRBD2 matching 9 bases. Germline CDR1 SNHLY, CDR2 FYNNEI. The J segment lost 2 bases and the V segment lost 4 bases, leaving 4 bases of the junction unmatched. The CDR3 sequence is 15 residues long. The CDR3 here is CASSGASGVTDTQYF. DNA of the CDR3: TGTGCCAGCAGTGGGGCTAGCGGGGTCACAGATACGCAGTATTTT.

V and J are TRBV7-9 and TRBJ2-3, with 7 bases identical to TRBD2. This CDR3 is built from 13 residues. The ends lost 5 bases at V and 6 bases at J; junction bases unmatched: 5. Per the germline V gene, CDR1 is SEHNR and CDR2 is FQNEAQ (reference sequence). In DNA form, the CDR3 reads TGTGCCAGCAGCCCTATCGGGGGGGATACGCAGTATTTT. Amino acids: CASSPIGGDTQYF.

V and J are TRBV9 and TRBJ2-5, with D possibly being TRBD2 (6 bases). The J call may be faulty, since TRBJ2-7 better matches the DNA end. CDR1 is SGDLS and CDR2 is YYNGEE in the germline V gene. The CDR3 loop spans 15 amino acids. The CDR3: CASSVGYSGVYEQYF. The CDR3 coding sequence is TGTGCCAGCAGCGTAGGGTATAGCGGCGTCTACGAGCAGTACTTC.

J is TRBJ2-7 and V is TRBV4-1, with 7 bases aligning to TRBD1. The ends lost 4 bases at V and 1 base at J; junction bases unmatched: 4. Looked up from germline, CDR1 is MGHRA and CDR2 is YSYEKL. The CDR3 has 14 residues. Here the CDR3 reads CASSLDRISYEQYF. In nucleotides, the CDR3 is TGCGCCAGCAGCCTGGACAGGATTTCCTACGAGCAGTACTTC.

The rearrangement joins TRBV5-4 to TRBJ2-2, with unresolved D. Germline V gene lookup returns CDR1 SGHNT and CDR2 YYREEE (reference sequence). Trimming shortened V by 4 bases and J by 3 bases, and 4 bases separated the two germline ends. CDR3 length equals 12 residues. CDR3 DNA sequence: TGTGCCAGCAGCCTCGACACCGGGGAGCTGTTTTTT. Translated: CASSLDTGELFF. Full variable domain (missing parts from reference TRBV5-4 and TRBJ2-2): ETGVTQSPTHLIKTRGQQVTLRCSSQSGHNTVSWYQQALGQGPQFIFQYYREEENGRGNFPPRFSGLQFPNYSSELNVNALELDDSALYLCASSLDTGELFFGEGSRLTVL.

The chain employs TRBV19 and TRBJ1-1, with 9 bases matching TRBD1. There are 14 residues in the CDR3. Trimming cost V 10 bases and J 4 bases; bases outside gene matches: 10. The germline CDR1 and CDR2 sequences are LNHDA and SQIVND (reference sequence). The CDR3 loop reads CATSDRGWITEAFF. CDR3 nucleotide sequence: TGTGCCACTTCGGACAGGGGATGGATCACTGAAGCTTTCTTT. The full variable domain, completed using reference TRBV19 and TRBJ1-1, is DGGITQSPKYLFRKEGQNVTLSCEQNLNHDAMYWYRQDPGQGLRLIYYSQIVNDFQKGDIAEGYSVSREKKESFPLTVTSAQKNPTAFYLCATSDRGWITEAFFGQGTRLTVV.

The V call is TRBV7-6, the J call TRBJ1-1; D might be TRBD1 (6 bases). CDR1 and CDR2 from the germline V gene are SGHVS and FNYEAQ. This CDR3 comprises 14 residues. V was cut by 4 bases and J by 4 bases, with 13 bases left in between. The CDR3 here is CASSSRGSGTEAFF. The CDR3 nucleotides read TGTGCCAGCAGCTCGAGGGGGTCGGGCACTGAAGCTTTCTTT. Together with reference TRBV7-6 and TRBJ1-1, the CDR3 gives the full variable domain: GAGVSQSPRYKVTKRGQDVALRCDPISGHVSLYWYRQALGQGPEFLTYFNYEAQQDKSGLPNDRFSAERPEGSISTLTIQRTEQRDSAMYRCASSSRGSGTEAFFGQGTRLTVV.

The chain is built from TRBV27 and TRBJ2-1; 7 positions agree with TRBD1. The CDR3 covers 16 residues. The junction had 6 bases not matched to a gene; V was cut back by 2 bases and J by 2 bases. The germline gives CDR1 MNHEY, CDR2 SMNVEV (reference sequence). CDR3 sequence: CASSLRGRVAYNEQFF. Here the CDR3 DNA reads TGTGCCAGCAGTTTAAGGGGGCGCGTTGCCTACAATGAGCAGTTCTTC.

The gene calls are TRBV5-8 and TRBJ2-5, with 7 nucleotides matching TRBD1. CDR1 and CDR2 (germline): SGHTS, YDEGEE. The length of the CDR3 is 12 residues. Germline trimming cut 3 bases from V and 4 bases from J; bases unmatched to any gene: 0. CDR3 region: CASSYRGETQYF. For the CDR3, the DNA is TGTGCCAGCAGCTACAGGGGAGAGACCCAGTACTTC.

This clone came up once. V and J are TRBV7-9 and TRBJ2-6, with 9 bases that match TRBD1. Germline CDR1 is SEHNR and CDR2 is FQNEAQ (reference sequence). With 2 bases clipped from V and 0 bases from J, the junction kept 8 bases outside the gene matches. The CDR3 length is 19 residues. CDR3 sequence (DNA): TGTGCCAGCAGCTTAAGCGCCGGGACAGGGCTCTCTGGGGCCAACGTCCTGACTTTC. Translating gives CASSLSAGTGLSGANVLTF.

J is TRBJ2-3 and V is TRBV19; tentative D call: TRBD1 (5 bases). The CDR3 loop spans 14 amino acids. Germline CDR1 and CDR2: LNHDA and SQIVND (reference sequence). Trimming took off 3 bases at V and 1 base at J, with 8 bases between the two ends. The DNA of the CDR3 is TGTGCCAGTAGTATCCAGGGTGGCACAGATACGCAGTATTTT. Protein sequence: CASSIQGGTDTQYF.

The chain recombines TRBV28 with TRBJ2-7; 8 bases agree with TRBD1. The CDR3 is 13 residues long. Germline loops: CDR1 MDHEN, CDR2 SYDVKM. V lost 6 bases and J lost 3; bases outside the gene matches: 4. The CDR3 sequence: CASRDRGNYEQYF. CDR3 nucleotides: TGTGCCAGCAGAGACAGGGGCAACTACGAGCAGTACTTC.

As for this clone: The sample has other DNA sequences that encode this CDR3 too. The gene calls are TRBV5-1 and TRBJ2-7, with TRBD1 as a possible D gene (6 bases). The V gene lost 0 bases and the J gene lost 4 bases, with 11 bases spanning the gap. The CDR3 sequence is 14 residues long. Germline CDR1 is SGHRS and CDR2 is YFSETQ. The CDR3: CASSLGTGQYEQYF. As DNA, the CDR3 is TGCGCCAGCAGCTTGGGAACAGGGCAGTACGAGCAGTACTTC.

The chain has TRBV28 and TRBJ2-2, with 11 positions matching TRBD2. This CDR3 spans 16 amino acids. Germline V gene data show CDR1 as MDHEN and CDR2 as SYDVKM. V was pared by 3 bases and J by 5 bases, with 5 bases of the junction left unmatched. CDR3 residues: CASSLGLAVGTGELFF. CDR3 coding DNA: TGTGCCAGCAGTTTGGGACTAGCGGTGGGGACCGGGGAGCTGTTTTTT.

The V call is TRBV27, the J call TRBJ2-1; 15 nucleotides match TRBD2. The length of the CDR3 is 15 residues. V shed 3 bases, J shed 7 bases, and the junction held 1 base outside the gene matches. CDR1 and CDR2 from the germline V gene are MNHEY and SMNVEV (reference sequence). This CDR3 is CASSLGTSGGNEQFF. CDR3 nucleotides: TGTGCCAGCAGTTTGGGGACTAGCGGGGGGAATGAGCAGTTCTTC.

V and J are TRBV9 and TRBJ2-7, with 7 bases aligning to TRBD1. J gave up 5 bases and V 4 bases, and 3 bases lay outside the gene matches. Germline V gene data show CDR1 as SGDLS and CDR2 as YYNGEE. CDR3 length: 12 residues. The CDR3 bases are TGTGCCAGCAGCCACAGGGGTCACGAGCAGTACTTC. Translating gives CASSHRGHEQYF.

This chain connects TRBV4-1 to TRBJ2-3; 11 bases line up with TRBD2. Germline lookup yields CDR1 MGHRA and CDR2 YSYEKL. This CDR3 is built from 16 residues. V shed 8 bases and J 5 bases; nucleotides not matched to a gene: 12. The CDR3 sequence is CASSTLLAGVIDTQYF. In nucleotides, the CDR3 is TGCGCCAGCTCTACCTTACTAGCGGGGGTGATAGATACGCAGTATTTT.

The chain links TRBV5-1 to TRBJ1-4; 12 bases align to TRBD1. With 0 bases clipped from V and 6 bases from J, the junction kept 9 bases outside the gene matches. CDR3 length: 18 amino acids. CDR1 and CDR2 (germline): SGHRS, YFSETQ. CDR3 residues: CASSLVGTGGAADEKLFF. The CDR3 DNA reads TGCGCCAGCAGCTTGGTCGGGACAGGGGGCGCAGCGGATGAAAAACTGTTTTTT. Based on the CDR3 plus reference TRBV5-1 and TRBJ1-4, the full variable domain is KAGVTQTPRYLIKTRGQQVTLSCSPISGHRSVSWYQQTPGQGLQFLFEYFSETQRNKGNFPGRFSGRQFSNSRSEMNVSTLELGDSALYLCASSLVGTGGAADEKLFFGSGTQLSVL.

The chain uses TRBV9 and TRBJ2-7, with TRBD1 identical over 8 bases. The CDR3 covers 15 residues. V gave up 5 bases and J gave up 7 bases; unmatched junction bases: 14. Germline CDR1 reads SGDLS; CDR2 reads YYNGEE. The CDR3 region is CASRAGTGANEEQYF. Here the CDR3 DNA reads TGTGCCAGCAGGGCAGGGACAGGTGCAAATGAGGAGCAGTACTTC. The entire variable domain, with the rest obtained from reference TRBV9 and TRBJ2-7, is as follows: DSGVTQTPKHLITATGQRVTLRCSPRSGDLSVYWYQQSLDQGLQFLIQYYNGEERAKGNILERFSAQQFPDLHSELNLSSLELGDSALYFCASRAGTGANEEQYFGPGTRLTVT.

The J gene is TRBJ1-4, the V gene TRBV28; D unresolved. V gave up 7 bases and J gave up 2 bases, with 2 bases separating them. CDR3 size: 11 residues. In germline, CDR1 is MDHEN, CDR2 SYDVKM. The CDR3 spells CASTTNEKLFF. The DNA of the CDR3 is TGTGCCAGCACGACTAATGAAAAACTGTTTTTT. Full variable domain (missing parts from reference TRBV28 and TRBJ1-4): DVKVTQSSRYLVKRTGEKVFLECVQDMDHENMFWYRQDPGLGLRLIYFSYDVKMKEKGDIPEGYSVSREKKERFSLILESASTNQTSMYLCASTTNEKLFFGSGTQLSVL.

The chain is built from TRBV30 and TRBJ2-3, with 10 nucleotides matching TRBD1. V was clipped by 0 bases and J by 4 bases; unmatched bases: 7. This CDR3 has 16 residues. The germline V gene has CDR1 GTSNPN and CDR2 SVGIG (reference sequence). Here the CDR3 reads CAWSVMGTGVADTQYF. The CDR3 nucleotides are TGTGCCTGGAGTGTAATGGGGACAGGGGTAGCAGATACGCAGTATTTT.

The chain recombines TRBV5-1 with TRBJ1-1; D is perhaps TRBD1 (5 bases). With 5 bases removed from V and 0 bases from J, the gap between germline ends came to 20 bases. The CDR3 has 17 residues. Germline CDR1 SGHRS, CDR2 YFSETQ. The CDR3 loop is CASRERGRGEVNTEAFF. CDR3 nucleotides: TGCGCCAGCAGGGAAAGGGGAAGGGGTGAGGTGAACACTGAAGCTTTCTTT. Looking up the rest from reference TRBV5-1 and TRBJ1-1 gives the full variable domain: KAGVTQTPRYLIKTRGQQVTLSCSPISGHRSVSWYQQTPGQGLQFLFEYFSETQRNKGNFPGRFSGRQFSNSRSEMNVSTLELGDSALYLCASRERGRGEVNTEAFFGQGTRLTVV.

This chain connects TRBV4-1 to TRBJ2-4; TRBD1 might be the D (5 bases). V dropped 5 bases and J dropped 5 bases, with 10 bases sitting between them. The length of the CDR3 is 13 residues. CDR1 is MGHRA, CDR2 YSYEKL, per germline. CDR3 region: CASSSGLENIQYF. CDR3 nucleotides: TGCGCCAGCAGCTCAGGGTTGGAAAACATTCAGTACTTC.